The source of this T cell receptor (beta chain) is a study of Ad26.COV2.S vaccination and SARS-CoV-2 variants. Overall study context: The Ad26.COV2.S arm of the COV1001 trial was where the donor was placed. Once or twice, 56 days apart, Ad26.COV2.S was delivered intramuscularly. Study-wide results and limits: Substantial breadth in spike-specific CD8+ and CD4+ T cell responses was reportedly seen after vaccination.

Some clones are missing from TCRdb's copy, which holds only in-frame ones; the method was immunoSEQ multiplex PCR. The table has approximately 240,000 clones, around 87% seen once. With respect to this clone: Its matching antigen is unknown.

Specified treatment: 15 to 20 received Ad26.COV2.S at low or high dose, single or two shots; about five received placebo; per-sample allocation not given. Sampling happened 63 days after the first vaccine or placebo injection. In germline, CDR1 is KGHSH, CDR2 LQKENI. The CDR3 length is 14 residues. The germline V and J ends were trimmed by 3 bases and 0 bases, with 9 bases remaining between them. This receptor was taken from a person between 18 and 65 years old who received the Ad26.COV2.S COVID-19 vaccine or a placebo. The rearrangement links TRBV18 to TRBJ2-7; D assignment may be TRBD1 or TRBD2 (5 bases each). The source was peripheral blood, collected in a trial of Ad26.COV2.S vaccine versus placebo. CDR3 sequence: CASSPGAPSYEQYF. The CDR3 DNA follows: TGTGCCAGCTCACCCGGGGCCCCCTCCTACGAGCAGTACTTC.